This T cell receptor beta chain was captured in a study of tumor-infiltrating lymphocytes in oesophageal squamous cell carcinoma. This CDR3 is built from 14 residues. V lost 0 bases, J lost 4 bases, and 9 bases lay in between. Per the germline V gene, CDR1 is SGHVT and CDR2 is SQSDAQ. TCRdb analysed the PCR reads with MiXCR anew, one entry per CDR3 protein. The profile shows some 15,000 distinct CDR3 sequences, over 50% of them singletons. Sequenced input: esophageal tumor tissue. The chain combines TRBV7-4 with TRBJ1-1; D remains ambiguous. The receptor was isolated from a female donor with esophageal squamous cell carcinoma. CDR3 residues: CASSLALPGTEAFF. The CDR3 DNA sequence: TGTGCCAGCAGCTTAGCCCTTCCGGGCACTGAAGCTTTCTTT.